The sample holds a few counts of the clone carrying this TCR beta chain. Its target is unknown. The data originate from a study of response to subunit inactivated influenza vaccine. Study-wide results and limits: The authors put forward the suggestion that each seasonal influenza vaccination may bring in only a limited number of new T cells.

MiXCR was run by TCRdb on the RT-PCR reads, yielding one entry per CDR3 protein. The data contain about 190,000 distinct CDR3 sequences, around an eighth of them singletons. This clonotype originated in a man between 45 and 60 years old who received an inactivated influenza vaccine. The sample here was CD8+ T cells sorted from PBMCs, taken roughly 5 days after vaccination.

CDR3 region: CASSHGQGMPEAFF. For the CDR3, the DNA is TGTGCCAGCAGTCACGGACAGGGGATGCCTGAAGCTTTCTTT. The genes are TRBV28 and TRBJ1-1, with 9 bases matching TRBD1. The CDR3 sequence is 14 residues long. The trim removed 5 bases at V and 6 bases at J, leaving 7 bases unmatched. Germline CDR1 reads MDHEN; CDR2 reads SYDVKM.